This T cell receptor (beta chain) was recorded in a study of vaccination effects on CD4 cells after COVID-19. Study at large: Samples from a couple of convalescent patients were given 16 days and one week before vaccination. Points from the study as a whole: Marked contraction was observed in infection-induced and vaccine-induced clones late after vaccination.

CDR1 and CDR2 (germline): SGDLS, YYNGEE. The CDR3 totals 14 residues. The germline V and J ends were trimmed by 2 bases and 6 bases, with 15 bases remaining between them. After expansion with viral peptide pools in the ViraFEST assay, antigen-specific CD4+ T cells were sequenced. Culturing for 10 days preceded CD4+ T cell isolation. The person had PCR-confirmed SARS-CoV-2 infection between March and December 2020. Every well housed two million PBMC, which grew in culture alongside 10 IU/ml IL-2 and around 9.4 ug/ml peptides. A half-medium replacement with IL-2 medium was carried out on days 3 and 7. Assay used: immunoSEQ multiplex PCR; TCRdb lists only in-frame clones, some missing. The table has around 23,000 clones, 75% to 85% seen once; the top ten hold approximately 40%. This clone was picked up one time. Antigen unknown.

The V and J genes are TRBV9 and TRBJ2-7; D is undetermined. Specimen: CD4+ T cells from PBMCs cultured with a peptide pool, collected before COVID-19 vaccination. This receptor was taken from a human donor who had a prior SARS-CoV-2 infection. CDR3 DNA sequence: TGTGCCAGCAGCGTGGGGATAATAGCCGGCGAGCAGTACTTC. It is translated as CASSVGIIAGEQYF.